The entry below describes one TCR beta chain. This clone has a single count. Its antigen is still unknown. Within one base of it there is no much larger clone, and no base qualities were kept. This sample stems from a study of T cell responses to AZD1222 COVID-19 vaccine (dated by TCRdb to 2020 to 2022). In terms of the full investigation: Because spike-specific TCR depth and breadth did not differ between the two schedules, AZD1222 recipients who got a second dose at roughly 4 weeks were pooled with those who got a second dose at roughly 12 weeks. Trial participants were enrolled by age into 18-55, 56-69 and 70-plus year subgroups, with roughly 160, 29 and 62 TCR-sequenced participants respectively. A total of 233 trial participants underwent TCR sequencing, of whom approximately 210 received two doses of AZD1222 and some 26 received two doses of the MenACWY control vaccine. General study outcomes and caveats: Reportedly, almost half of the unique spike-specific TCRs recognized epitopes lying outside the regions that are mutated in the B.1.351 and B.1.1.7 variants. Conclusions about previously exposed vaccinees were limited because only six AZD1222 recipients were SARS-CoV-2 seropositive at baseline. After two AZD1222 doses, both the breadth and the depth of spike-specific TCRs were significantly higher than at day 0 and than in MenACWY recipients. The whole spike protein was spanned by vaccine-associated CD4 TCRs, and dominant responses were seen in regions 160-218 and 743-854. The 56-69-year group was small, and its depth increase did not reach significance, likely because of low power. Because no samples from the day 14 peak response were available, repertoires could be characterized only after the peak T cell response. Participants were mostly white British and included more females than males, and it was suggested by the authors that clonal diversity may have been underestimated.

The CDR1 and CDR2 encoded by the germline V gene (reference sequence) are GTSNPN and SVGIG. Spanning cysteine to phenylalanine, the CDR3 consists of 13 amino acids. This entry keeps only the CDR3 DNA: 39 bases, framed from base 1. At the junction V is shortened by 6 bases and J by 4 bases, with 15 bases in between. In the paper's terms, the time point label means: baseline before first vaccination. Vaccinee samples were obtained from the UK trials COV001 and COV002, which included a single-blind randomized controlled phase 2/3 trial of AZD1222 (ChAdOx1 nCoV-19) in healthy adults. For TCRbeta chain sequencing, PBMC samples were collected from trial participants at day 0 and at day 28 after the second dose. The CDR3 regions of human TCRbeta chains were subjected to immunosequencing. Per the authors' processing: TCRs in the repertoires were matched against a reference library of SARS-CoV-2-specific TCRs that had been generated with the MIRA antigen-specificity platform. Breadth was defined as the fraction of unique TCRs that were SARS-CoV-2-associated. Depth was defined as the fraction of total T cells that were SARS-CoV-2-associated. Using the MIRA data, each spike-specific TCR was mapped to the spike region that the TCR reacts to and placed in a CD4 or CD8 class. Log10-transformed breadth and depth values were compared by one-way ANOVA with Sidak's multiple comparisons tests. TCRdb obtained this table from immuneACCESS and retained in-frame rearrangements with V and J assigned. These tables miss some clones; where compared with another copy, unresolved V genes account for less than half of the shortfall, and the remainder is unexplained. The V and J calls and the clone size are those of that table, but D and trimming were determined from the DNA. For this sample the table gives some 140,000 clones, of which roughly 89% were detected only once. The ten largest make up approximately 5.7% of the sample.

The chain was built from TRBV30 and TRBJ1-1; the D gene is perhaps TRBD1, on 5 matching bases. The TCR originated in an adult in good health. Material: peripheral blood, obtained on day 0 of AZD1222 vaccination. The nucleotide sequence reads TGTGCCTGCAAGGGGCACATAGGCACTGAAGCTTTCTTT. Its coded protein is CACKGHIGTEAFF.